Here is one TCR beta chain with its context. Its target is not known. This specimen belongs to a study of T cells after yellow fever vaccination. V was pared by 5 bases and J by 5 bases, with 21 bases of the junction left unmatched. Germline-derived CDR1 and CDR2 are SGHAT and FQNNGV. CDR3 size: 19 residues. Conversion of TCR transcripts into cDNA relied on 5'RACE template switching, which added a universal primer site and UMIs. TCRdb reprocessed the 5' RACE reads via MiXCR and lists one record per CDR3 protein. The table has some 560,000 distinct CDR3 sequences, about a sixth seen once; the top ten hold 17%. Study-wide findings and caveats: A large majority of primary-vaccination clones showed up again after the booster (under 98% CD4, around 88% CD8).

This clonotype was obtained from a man between 18 and 35 years old who received the YFV17D yellow fever vaccine. Specimen: PBMCs, collected 5 days after the first yellow fever vaccination. The chain joins TRBV11-2 to TRBJ2-3; 8 bases agree with TRBD1. The CDR3 loop is CASSRQGQARPLIIDTQYF. CDR3 in DNA: TGTGCCAGCAGCCGACAGGGACAGGCCCGCCCGTTAATTATAGATACGCAGTATTTT.